The 14 T cell receptor beta chains below were found in one sample sequenced in a study of cytomegalovirus exposure and HLA in healthy donors. Vbeta (60) and Jbeta (13) primers were used in the PCR. Method: immunoSEQ multiplex PCR; TCRdb's copy keeps in-frame clones and lacks some. In the table there are over 95,000 clones, about 80% of which are singletons. Source material: PBMCs. These receptors were collected from a woman in her thirties in good health and CMV-seropositive.

The chain uses TRBV5-4 and TRBJ2-3, with D possibly TRBD2 on 7 matching bases. Germline-derived CDR1 and CDR2 are SGHNT and YYREEE (reference sequence). This CDR3 has 15 residues. Trimming stripped 5 bases from V and 0 bases from J, with 13 bases between. The chain's CDR3 is CASSGGARSTDTQYF. The CDR3 bases are TGTGCCAGCAGTGGGGGGGCGCGTAGCACAGATACGCAGTATTTT.

The rearrangement links TRBV27 to TRBJ2-1; D may be TRBD2 (5 bases). V dropped 0 bases and J dropped 3 bases, with 9 bases sitting between them. The CDR3 totals 15 residues. Germline V gene sequence: CDR1 MNHEY, CDR2 SMNVEV (reference sequence). CDR3 sequence reads: CASSLSRTLYNEQFF. The CDR3, as DNA: TGTGCCAGCAGTTTATCGCGGACTCTCTACAATGAGCAGTTCTTC.

The V call is TRBV4-1, the J call TRBJ1-2; TRBD1 matches 7 bases. V was clipped by 4 bases and J by 1 base; unmatched bases: 15. CDR3 length equals 18 residues. Germline lookup yields CDR1 MGHRA and CDR2 YSYEKL. This CDR3 is CASSRVPIGTVSNYGYTF. The CDR3, as DNA: TGCGCCAGCAGCCGGGTGCCGATAGGGACAGTGAGTAACTATGGCTACACCTTC.

V and J are TRBV19 and TRBJ2-1, with D possibly matching TRBD2 (5 bases). This CDR3 contains 15 residues. V was clipped by 7 bases and J by 9 bases, with 22 bases between them. The germline V gene encodes CDR1 LNHDA and CDR2 SQIVND (reference sequence). CDR3 DNA sequence: TGTGCCAGTACCACCCCGGAGCGGCACGTCGGTGAGCAGTTCTTC. It yields the protein CASTTPERHVGEQFF.

The chain recombines TRBV5-8 with TRBJ2-3; 9 nucleotides line up with TRBD1. Trimming removed 4 bases from V and 2 bases from J; junction bases left unmatched: 8. The CDR3 sequence is 16 residues long. In germline, CDR1 is SGHTS, CDR2 YDEGEE. CDR3 DNA: TGTGCCAGCAGCCTCGGGACAGGGACCTTCACAGATACGCAGTATTTT. Encoded protein: CASSLGTGTFTDTQYF.

This chain joins TRBV5-1 and TRBJ1-2, with TRBD1 as a possible D gene (6 bases). Germline V gene data show CDR1 as SGHRS and CDR2 as YFSETQ. This CDR3 spans 13 amino acids. Trimming removed 4 bases from V and 4 bases from J, with 11 bases in between. The CDR3 sequence: CASSLRDTYGYTF. CDR3 DNA sequence: TGCGCCAGCAGCCTCCGGGACACCTATGGCTACACCTTC.

The chain is built from TRBV19 and TRBJ1-2; D not resolved. Trimming shortened V by 0 bases and J by 3 bases, and 14 bases separated the two germline ends. The V gene's germline CDR1 is LNHDA and CDR2 SQIVND (reference sequence). The length of the CDR3 is 16 residues. The CDR3 nucleotides read TGTGCCAGTAGTATAGATTCTGTACGGTCGGACTATGGCTACACCTTC. It is translated as CASSIDSVRSDYGYTF.

As for this clone: A junction end diverges from the germline sequence, so it may reflect a read error. Distinct nucleotide sequences in the sample also encode this CDR3. This sequence joins TRBV4-2 and TRBJ2-7; the D is unclear. The CDR3 contains 15 residues. In germline, CDR1 is LGHNA, CDR2 YNFKEQ. The CDR3 DNA reads TGTGCCGGCAGCCAAGACCGATATAGCTCCTACGAGCAGTACTTC. It encodes CAGSQDRYSSYEQYF.

This clone is a singleton in its sample. The genes are TRBV9 and TRBJ2-2, with TRBD2 matching 10 bases. The germline CDR1 and CDR2 sequences are SGDLS and YYNGEE. This CDR3 contains 16 residues. After removal of 3 bases from V and 4 bases from J, the junction contained 6 bases not matched to a gene. This chain's CDR3 is CASSASGSVGTGELFF. The CDR3 DNA is TGTGCCAGCAGCGCTAGCGGGAGTGTGGGCACCGGGGAGCTGTTTTTT.

The gene calls are TRBV19 and TRBJ2-7; 9 positions match TRBD1. V shed 6 bases and J 3 bases; nucleotides not matched to a gene: 6. The CDR3 consists of 14 residues. Germline V gene data show CDR1 as LNHDA and CDR2 as SQIVND (reference sequence). The CDR3 region is CASSPGQGNYEQYF. DNA of the CDR3: TGTGCCAGTAGCCCGGGACAGGGAAACTACGAGCAGTACTTC. Drawing the rest from reference TRBV19 and TRBJ2-7, the complete variable domain is DGGITQSPKYLFRKEGQNVTLSCEQNLNHDAMYWYRQDPGQGLRLIYYSQIVNDFQKGDIAEGYSVSREKKESFPLTVTSAQKNPTAFYLCASSPGQGNYEQYFGPGTRLTVT.

The chain recombines TRBV11-2 with TRBJ2-5; no clear D. The length of the CDR3 is 15 residues. Looked up from germline, CDR1 is SGHAT and CDR2 is FQNNGV. The V end was cut by 3 bases, the J end by 2 bases, with 13 bases between. CDR3 region: CASSFSSTTQETQYF. The CDR3 DNA reads TGTGCCAGCAGCTTCTCAAGTACTACACAAGAGACCCAGTACTTC.

The J gene is TRBJ2-1, the V gene TRBV7-6; possible D gene TRBD1, 6 bases. Trimming cost V 5 bases and J 10 bases, with 15 bases left between them. The germline gives CDR1 SGHVS, CDR2 FNYEAQ. The CDR3 length is 13 residues. The CDR3 spells CASSPTDSPEQFF. CDR3 coding DNA: TGTGCCAGCAGCCCCACGGACAGTCCGGAGCAGTTCTTC. Combining the CDR3 with reference TRBV7-6 and TRBJ2-1 gives the whole variable domain GAGVSQSPRYKVTKRGQDVALRCDPISGHVSLYWYRQALGQGPEFLTYFNYEAQQDKSGLPNDRFSAERPEGSISTLTIQRTEQRDSAMYRCASSPTDSPEQFFGPGTRLTVL.

This chain connects TRBV4-1 to TRBJ2-7, with D tentatively TRBD2 (6 bases). Trimming took off 2 bases at V and 2 bases at J, with 22 bases between the two ends. The germline V gene has CDR1 MGHRA and CDR2 YSYEKL. CDR3 length: 18 residues. In DNA, the CDR3 is TGCGCCAGCAGCCAACCTAATTTACTAGCTACCCGGCCCTACGAGCAGTACTTC. This gives the protein CASSQPNLLATRPYEQYF.

V and J are TRBV6-5 and TRBJ1-2; 7 positions agree with TRBD1. Trimming cost V 4 bases and J 4 bases; bases outside gene matches: 9. The CDR3 is made up of 15 amino acids. Per germline, CDR1 MNHEY and CDR2 SVGAGI. DNA for the CDR3: TGTGCCAGCAGTTTTACAGGGGACTTGATCTATGGCTACACCTTC. Translating gives CASSFTGDLIYGYTF.